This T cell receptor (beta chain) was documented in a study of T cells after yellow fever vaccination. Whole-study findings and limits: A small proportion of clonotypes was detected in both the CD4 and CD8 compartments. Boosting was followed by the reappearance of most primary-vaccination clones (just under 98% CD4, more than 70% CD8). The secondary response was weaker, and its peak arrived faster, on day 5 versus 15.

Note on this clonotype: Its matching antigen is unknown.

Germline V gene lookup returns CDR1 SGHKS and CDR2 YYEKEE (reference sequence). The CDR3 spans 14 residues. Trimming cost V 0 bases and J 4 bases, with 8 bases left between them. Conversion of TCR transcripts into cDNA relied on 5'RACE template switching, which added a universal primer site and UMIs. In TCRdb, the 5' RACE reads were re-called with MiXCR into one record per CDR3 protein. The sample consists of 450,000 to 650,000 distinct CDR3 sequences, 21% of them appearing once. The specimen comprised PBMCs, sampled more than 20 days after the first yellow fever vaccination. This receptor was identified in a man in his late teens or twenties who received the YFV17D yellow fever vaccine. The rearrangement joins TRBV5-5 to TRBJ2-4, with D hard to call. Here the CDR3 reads CASSLGPEKNIQYF. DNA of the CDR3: TGTGCCAGCAGCTTGGGTCCGGAGAAAAACATTCAGTACTTC. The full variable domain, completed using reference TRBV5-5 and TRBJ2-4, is DAGVTQSPTHLIKTRGQQVTLRCSPISGHKSVSWYQQVLGQGPQFIFQYYEKEERGRGNFPDRFSARQFPNYSSELNVNALLLGDSALYLCASSLGPEKNIQYFGAGTRLSVL.